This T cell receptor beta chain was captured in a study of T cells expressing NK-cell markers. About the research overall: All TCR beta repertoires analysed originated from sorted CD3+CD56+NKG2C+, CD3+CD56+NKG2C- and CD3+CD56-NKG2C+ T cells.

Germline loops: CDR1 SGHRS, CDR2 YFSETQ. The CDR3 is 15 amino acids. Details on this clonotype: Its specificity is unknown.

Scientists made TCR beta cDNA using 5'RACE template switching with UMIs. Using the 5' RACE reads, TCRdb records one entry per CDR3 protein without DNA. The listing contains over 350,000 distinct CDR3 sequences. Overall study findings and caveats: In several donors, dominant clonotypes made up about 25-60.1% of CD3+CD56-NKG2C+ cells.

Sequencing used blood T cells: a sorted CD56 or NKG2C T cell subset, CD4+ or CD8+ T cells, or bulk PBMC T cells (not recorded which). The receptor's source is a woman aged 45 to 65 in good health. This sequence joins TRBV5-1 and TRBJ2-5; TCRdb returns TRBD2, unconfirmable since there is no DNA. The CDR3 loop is CASSYTSGRFETQYF.